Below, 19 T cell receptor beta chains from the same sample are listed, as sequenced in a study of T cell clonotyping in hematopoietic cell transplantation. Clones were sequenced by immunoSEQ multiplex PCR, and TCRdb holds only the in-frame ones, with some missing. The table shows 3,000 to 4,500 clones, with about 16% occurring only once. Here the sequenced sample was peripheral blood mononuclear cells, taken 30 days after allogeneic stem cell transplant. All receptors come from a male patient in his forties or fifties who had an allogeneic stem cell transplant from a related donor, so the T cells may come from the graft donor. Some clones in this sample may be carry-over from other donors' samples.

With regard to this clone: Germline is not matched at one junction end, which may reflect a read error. The CDR3 loop is CAWSGRNNGQFF. As DNA, the CDR3 is TGTGCCTGGAGTGGTCGGAACAATGGGCAGTTCTTC. The rearrangement links TRBV30 to TRBJ2-1; D gene unclear. Per the germline V gene, CDR1 is GTSNPN and CDR2 is SVGIG (reference sequence). The CDR3 has 12 amino acids.

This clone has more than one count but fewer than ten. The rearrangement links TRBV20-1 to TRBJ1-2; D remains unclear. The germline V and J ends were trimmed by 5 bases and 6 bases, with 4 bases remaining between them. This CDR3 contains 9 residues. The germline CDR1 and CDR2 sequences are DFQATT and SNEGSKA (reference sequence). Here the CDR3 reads CSALDGYTF. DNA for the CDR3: TGCAGTGCTCTGGATGGCTACACCTTC.

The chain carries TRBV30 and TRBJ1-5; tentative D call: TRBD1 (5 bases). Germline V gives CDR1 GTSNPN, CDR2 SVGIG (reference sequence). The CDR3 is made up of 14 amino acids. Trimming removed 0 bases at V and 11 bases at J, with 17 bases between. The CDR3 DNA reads TGTGCCTGGAGTGTTTCTCTGCAGGGTGGAACCCAGCATTTT. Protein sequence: CAWSVSLQGGTQHF.

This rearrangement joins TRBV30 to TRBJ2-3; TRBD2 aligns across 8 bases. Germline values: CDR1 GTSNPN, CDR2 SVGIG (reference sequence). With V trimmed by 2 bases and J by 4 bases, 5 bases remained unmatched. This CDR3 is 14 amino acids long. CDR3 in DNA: TGTGCCTGGAGTCGAGGAGCGGGAGCAGATACGCAGTATTTT. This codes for CAWSRGAGADTQYF.

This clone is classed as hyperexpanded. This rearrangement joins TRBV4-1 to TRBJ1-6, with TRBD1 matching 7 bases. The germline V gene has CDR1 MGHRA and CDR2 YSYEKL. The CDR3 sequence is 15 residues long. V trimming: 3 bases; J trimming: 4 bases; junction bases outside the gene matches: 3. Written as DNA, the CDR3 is TGCGCCAGCAGCCAGCCGGGACAGTATAATTCACCCCTCCACTTT. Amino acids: CASSQPGQYNSPLHF.

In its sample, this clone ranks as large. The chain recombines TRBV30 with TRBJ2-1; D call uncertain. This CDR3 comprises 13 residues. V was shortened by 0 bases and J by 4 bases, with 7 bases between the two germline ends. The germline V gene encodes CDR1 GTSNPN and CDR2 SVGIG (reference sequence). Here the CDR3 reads CAWSVGRYNEQFF. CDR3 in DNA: TGTGCCTGGAGTGTCGGCAGGTACAATGAGCAGTTCTTC.

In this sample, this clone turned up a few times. CDR3 in DNA: TGCAGCGTTTACAGAGGGGAGCTGTTTTTT. Protein product: CSVYRGELFF. The chain uses TRBV29-1 and TRBJ2-2; no firm D call. This CDR3 spans 10 amino acids. Germline V gene lookup returns CDR1 SQVTM and CDR2 ANQGSEA. V shed 5 bases and J shed 8 bases, with 6 bases lying between them.

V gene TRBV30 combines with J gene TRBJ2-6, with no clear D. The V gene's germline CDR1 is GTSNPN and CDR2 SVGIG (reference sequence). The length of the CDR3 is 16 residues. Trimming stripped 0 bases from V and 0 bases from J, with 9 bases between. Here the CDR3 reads CAWSVRTVSGANVLTF. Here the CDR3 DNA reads TGTGCCTGGAGTGTACGGACGGTCTCTGGGGCCAACGTCCTGACTTTC.

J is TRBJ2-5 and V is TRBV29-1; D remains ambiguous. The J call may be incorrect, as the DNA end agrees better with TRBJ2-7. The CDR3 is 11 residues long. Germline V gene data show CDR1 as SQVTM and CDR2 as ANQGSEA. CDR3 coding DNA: TGCAGCGTGGGGATCTACGACGAGCAGTACTTC. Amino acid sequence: CSVGIYDEQYF.

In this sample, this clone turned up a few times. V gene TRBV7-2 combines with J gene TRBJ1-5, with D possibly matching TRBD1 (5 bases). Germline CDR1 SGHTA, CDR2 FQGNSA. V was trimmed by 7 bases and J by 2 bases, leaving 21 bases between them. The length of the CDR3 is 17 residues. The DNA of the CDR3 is TGTGCCAGCACCGAACCCCGTGGGTCCAGGGGCAATCAGCCCCAGCATTTT. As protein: CASTEPRGSRGNQPQHF.

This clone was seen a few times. CDR3 nucleotide sequence: TGCAGCGGACCGGACATCCCTAATGAAAAACTGTTTTTT. Amino acids: CSGPDIPNEKLFF. The chain recombines TRBV29-1 with TRBJ1-4; the D gene is possibly TRBD1 (5 bases). CDR1 is SQVTM, CDR2 ANQGSEA, per germline. The CDR3 contains 13 residues. Trimming took off 7 bases at V and 3 bases at J, with 12 bases between the two ends.

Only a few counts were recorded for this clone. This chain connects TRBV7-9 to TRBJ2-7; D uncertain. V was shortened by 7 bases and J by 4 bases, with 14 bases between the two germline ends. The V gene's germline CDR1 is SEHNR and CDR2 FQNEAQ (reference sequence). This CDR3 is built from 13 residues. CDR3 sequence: CASTPLEVYEQYF. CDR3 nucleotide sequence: TGTGCCAGCACCCCCCTGGAAGTGTACGAGCAGTACTTC. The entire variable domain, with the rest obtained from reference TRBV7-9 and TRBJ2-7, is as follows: DTGVSQNPRHKITKRGQNVTFRCDPISEHNRLYWYRQTLGQGPEFLTYFQNEAQLEKSRLLSDRFSAERPKGSFSTLEIQRTEQGDSAMYLCASTPLEVYEQYFGPGTRLTVT.

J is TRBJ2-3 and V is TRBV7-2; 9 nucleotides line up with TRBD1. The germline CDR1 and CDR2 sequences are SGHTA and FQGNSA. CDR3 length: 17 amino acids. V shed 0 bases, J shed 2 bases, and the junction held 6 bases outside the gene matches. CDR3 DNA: TGTGCCAGCAGCTTAGCCCCGGGACAGGGCGCCACAGATACGCAGTATTTT. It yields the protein CASSLAPGQGATDTQYF.

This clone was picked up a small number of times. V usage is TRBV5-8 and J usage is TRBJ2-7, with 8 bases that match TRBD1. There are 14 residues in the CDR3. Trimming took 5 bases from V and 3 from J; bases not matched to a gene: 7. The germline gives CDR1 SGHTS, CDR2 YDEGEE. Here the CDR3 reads CASRSRDRHYEQYF. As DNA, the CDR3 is TGTGCCAGCAGAAGCCGGGACAGGCACTACGAGCAGTACTTC.

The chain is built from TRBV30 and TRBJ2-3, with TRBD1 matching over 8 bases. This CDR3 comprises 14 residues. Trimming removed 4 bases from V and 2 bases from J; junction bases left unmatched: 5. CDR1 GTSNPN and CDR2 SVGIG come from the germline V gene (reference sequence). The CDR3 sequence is CAWNRDRFTDTQYF. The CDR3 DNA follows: TGTGCCTGGAACCGGGACAGGTTCACAGATACGCAGTATTTT.

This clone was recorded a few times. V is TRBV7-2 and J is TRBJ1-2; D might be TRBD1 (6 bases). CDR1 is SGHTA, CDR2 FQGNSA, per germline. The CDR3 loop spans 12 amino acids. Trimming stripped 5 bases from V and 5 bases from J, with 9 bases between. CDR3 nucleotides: TGTGCCAGCAGCCCTCAGGGGTATGGCTACACCTTC. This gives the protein CASSPQGYGYTF.

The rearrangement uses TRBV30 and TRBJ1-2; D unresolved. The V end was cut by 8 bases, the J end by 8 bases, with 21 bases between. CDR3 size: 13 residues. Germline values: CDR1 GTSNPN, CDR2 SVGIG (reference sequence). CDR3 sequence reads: CASRTSALGGYTF. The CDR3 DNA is TGTGCCAGCCGTACTTCAGCCCTAGGGGGCTACACCTTC.

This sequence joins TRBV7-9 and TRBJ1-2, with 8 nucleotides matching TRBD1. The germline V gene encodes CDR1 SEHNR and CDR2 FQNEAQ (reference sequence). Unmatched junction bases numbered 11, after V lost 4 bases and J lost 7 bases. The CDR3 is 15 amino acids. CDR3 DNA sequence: TGTGCCAGCAGCTCTGCAGACGACAGGGGTAGTGGCTACACCTTC. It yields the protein CASSSADDRGSGYTF.

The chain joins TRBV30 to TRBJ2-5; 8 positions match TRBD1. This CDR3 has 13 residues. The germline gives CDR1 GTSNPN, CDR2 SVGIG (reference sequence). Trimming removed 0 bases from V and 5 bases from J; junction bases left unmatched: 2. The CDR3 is CAWSVTGGETQYF. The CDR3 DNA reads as TGTGCCTGGAGTGTAACAGGGGGGGAGACCCAGTACTTC.